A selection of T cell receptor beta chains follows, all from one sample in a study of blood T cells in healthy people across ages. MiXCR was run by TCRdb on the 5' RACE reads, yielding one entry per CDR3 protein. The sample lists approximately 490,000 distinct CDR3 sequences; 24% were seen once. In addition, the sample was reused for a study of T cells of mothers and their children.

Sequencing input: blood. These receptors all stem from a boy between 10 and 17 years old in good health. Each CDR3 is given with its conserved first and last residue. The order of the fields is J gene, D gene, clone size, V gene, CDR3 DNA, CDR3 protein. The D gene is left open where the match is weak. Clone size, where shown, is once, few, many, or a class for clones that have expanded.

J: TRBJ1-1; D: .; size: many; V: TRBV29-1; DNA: TGCAGCGTATCCAGGGTTGGAACTGAAGCTTTCTTT; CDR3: CSVSRVGTEAFF
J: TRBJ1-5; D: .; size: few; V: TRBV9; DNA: TGTGCCAGCAGCGTAGGTATAGGGCAGCCCCAGCATTTT; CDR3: CASSVGIGQPQHF
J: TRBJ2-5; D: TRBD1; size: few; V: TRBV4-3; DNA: TGCGCCAGCAGCCAAGGACAGGGTCAGCAAGAGACCCAGTACTTC; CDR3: CASSQGQGQQETQYF
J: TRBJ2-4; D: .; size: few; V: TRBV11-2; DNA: TGTGCCAGCAGCTCCGATGGACAGCTAGCCAAAAACATTCAGTACTTC; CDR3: CASSSDGQLAKNIQYF
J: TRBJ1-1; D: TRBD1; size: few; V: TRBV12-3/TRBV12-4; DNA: TGTGCCAGCAGCCTCAGGAGAGGACAGGGGGTAACTTGGGACACTGAAGCTTTCTTT; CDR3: CASSLRRGQGVTWDTEAFF
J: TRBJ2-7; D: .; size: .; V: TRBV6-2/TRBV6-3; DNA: TGTGCCAGCAGTCTCCTACCGGGACCCATCTACGAGCAGTACTTC; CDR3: CASSLLPGPIYEQYF
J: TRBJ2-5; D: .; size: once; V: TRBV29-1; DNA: TGCAGCGTTGAAGGTCTGCAGCAAGTCCAAGAGACCCAGTACTTC; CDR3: CSVEGLQQVQETQYF
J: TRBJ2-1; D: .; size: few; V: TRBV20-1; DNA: TGCAGTGCTAGACATCCCCGGGGGTTCTACAATGAGCAGTTCTTC; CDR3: CSARHPRGFYNEQFF
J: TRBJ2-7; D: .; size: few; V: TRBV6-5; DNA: TGTGCCAGCAGTTACTTGCAGGGCTACGAGCAGTACTTC; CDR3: CASSYLQGYEQYF
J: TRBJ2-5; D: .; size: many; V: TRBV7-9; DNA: TGTGCCAGCAGCCCCGGCGGGAAAGAGACCCAGTACTTC; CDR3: CASSPGGKETQYF
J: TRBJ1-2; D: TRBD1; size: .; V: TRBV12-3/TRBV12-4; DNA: TGTGCCAGCAGTTCGGACAGGGGGATTTATGGCTACACCTTC; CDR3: CASSSDRGIYGYTF
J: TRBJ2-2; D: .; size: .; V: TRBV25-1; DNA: TGTGCCAGCAGTGAAGTGAAGGGTAGAGGAGCCGGGGAGCTGTTTTTT; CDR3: CASSEVKGRGAGELFF
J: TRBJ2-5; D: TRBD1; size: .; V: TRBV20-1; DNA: TGCAGTGCCAGACAGGGCCAGGGCCAAGAGACCCAGTACTTC; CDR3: CSARQGQGQETQYF
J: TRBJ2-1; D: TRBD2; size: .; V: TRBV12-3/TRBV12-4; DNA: TGTGCCAGCAGTTCCCGTCGACCAGCGGGAGCTGGAAATGAGCAGTTCTTC; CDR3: CASSSRRPAGAGNEQFF
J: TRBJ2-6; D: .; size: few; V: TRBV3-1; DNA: TGTGCCAGCAGCCCCCATGGAGGGGGTCTCTCTGGGGCCAACGTCCTGACTTTC; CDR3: CASSPHGGGLSGANVLTF
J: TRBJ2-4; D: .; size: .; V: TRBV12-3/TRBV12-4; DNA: TGTGCCAGCAGTTTAGGAAGCCTAAACATTCAGTACTTC; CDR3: CASSLGSLNIQYF
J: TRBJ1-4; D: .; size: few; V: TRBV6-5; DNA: TGTGCCAGCAGTTACTGGCGGGGAGAAAAACTGTTTTTT; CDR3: CASSYWRGEKLFF
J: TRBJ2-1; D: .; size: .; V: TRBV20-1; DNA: TGCAGTGCGGACTATATAGGTTACAATGAGCAGTTCTTC; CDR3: CSADYIGYNEQFF
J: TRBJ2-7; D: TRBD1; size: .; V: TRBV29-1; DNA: TGCAGCGTTGAAGCCCTTTCGGGACAGGGGTACGAGCAGTACTTC; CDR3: CSVEALSGQGYEQYF
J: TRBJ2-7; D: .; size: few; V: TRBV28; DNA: TGTGCCAGCACCTCCCTAAGAGAGTCCTACGAGCAGTACTTC; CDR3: CASTSLRESYEQYF
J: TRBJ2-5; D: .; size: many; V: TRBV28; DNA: TGTGCCAGCAGTTTGGGCGGGATCGAGACCCAGTACTTC; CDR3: CASSLGGIETQYF
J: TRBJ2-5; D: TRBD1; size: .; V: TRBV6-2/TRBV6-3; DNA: TGTGCCAGCCGACAGGGAACGAAGACCCAGTACTTC; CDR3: CASRQGTKTQYF
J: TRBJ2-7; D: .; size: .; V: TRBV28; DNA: TGTGCCAGCAGTTTTAAAGTAGGGGGAAGGAGCTCCTACGAGCAGTACTTC; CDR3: CASSFKVGGRSSYEQYF
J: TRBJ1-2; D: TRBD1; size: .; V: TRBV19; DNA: TGTGCCAGTAGTATGTCGACAGGGGGTAACACCTTC; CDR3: CASSMSTGGNTF
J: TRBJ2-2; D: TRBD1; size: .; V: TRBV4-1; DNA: TGCGCCAGCAACCCGGGACAGGGGTTCCCCGGGGAGCTGTTTTTT; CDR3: CASNPGQGFPGELFF
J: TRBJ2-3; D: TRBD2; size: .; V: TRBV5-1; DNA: TGCGCCAGCAGCTTTCAGTTCGTCGAGCGGGAGGGCACAGATACGCAGTATTTT; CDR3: CASSFQFVEREGTDTQYF
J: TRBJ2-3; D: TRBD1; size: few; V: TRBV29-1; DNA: TGCAGCGCGGGACAGGGGAACACAGATACGCAGTATTTT; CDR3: CSAGQGNTDTQYF
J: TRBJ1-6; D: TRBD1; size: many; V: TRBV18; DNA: TGTGCCAGCTCACTGGGCCAGGGGGATAATTCACCCCTCCACTTT; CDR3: CASSLGQGDNSPLHF
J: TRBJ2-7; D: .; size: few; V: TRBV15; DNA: TGTGCCACCAGCAGAGATAAGGTCTACGAGCAGTACTTC; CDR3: CATSRDKVYEQYF
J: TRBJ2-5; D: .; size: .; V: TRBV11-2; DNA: TGTGCCAGCAGCTTTAGTCCAGCTCAAGAGACCCAGTACTTC; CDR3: CASSFSPAQETQYF
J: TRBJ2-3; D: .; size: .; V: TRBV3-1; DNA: TGTGCCAGCAGCCACGTCGAGGAAGATACGCAGTATTTT; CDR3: CASSHVEEDTQYF
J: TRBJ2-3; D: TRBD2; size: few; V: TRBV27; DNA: TGTGCCAGCAGTTTTATGCGGGGGGGCACAGATACGCAGTATTTT; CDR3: CASSFMRGGTDTQYF
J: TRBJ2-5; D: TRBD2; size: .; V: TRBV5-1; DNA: TGCGCCAGCAGCTCCGGGACTAGCGGGGGGCAGAAGACCCAGTACTTC; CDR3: CASSSGTSGGQKTQYF
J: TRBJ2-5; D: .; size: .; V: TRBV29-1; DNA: TGCAGCGTGATGGACCGGCGGTACCAAGAGACCCAGTACTTC; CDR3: CSVMDRRYQETQYF
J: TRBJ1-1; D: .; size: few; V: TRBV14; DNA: TGTGCCAGCAGCCAAGAATTACTCATGAACACTGAAGCTTTCTTT; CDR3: CASSQELLMNTEAFF
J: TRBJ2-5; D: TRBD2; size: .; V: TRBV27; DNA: TGTGCCAGCAGTTTAGGGACTAGCGGGAGGGCGAAGACCCAGTACTTC; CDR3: CASSLGTSGRAKTQYF
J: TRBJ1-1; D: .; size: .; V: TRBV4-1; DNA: TGCGCCAGCAGCCAAGGGACAGACATGAACACTGAAGCTTTCTTT; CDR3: CASSQGTDMNTEAFF
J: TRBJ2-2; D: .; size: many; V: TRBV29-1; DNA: TGCAGCGCGACAGTTCCGAACACCGGGGAGCTGTTTTTT; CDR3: CSATVPNTGELFF
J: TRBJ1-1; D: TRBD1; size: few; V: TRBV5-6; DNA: TGTGCCAGCAGCCGGGACAGGGGGCAAGGAAACACTGAAGCTTTCTTT; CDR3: CASSRDRGQGNTEAFF
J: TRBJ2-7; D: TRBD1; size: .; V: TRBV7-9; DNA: TGTGCCAGCAGCCTATCGTCACAGGGGAGACACGAGCAGTACTTC; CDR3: CASSLSSQGRHEQYF
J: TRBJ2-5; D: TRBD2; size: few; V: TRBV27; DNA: TGTGCCAGCAGCATAAGCGGGGGGCCCCCCCAAGAGACCCAGTACTTC; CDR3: CASSISGGPPQETQYF
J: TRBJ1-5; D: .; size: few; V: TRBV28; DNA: TGTGCCAGCAGTTACTCCCAGCGTTTGAACCAGCCCCAGCATTTT; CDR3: CASSYSQRLNQPQHF
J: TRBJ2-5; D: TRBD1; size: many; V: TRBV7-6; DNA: TGTGCCAGCAGCTCTCGGACAGGTCAAGAGACCCAGTACTTC; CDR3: CASSSRTGQETQYF
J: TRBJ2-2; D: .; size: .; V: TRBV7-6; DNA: TGTGCCAGCAGCTTAATCCCCGGAGGTACCGGGGAGCTGTTTTTT; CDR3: CASSLIPGGTGELFF
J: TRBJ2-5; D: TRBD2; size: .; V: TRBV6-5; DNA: TGTGCCAGCAGGCTGTTAGCGGGGGGGCAAGAGACCCAGTACTTC; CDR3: CASRLLAGGQETQYF
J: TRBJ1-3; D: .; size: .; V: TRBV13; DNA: TGTGCCAGCAGCTTACGGGACCACGGCTCTGGAAACACCATATATTTT; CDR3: CASSLRDHGSGNTIYF
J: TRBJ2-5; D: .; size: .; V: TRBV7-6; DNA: TGTGCCAGCGGGTCTCTAGGGGTCGTGGAGACCCAGTACTTC; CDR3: CASGSLGVVETQYF
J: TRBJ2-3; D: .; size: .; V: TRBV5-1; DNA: TGCGCCAGCAGCGCCCCGGGGTCCACAGATGCGCAGTATTTT; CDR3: CASSAPGSTDAQYF
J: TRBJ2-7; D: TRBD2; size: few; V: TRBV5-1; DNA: TGCGCCAGCAGGAGAAGCGGGGGGCCCTCCTACGAGCAGTACTTC; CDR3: CASRRSGGPSYEQYF
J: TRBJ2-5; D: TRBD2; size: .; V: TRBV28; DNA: TGTGCCAGCAGACCAGAGCCCCCAGCGGGGGGAGTTCTGGAGCAGTACTTC; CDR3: CASRPEPPAGGVLEQYF
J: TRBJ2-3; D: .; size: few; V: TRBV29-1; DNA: TGCAGCTCGGACATCGGCACAGATACGCAGTATTTT; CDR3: CSSDIGTDTQYF
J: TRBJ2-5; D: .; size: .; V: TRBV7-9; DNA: TGTGCCAGCACCGACTGGGGTACAGAGACCCAGTACTTC; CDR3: CASTDWGTETQYF
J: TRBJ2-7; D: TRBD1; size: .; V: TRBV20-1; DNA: TGCAGTGCTAGTCAGGACAGGTCCTACGAGCAGTACTTC; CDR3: CSASQDRSYEQYF
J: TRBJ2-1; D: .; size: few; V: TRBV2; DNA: TGTGCCAGCTCACTAGAACGACCGCCTTACAATGAGCAGTTCTTC; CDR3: CASSLERPPYNEQFF